This is a list of T cell receptor beta chains from one sample in a study of cytomegalovirus exposure and HLA in healthy donors. Sequencing used immunoSEQ multiplex PCR; TCRdb keeps in-frame clones, though not all of them. The sample shows 160,000 or so clones, under 90% of them seen only once. The sample was PBMCs. These receptors all come from a man between 18 and 35 years old in good health and CMV-seronegative. The CDR3 runs from the conserved cysteine through the conserved F or W. Fields, in order: D gene, J gene, V gene, clone size, CDR3 protein, CDR3 DNA. The D gene is left open where the match is weak. The listing skips clone size in some rows; elsewhere it reads once, few, many or a size class.

NA TRBJ2-7 TRBV29-1 few CSVEDRTSLGYEQYF TGCAGCGTTGAAGATCGGACATCCCTCGGGTACGAGCAGTACTTC
NA TRBJ1-1 TRBV5-1 once CASSLGEGSTEAFF TGCGCCAGCAGCTTGGGAGAGGGCTCCACTGAAGCTTTCTTT
TRBD1 TRBJ1-5 TRBV28 NA CAGTGDSNQPQHF TGTGCCGGGACAGGGGATAGCAATCAGCCCCAGCATTTT
TRBD1 TRBJ2-5 TRBV6-1 NA CASSEVPDRGVETQYF TGTGCCAGCAGTGAAGTCCCGGACAGGGGGGTTGAGACCCAGTACTTC
TRBD1 TRBJ2-7 TRBV7-2 NA CASSRSPGQGYEQYF TGTGCCAGCAGCCGTAGTCCCGGACAGGGGTACGAGCAGTACTTC
TRBD1 TRBJ2-7 TRBV28 NA CASSSTGQGMYEQYF TGTGCCAGCAGTTCCACCGGACAGGGTATGTACGAGCAGTACTTC
NA TRBJ1-5 TRBV28 NA CASNVLPGTNNQPQHF TGTGCCAGCAATGTTCTCCCCGGGACAAACAATCAGCCCCAGCATTTT
TRBD1 TRBJ1-5 TRBV4-2 NA CASSQAHRGRDNQPQHF TGTGCCAGCAGCCAGGCCCACAGGGGAAGGGACAATCAGCCCCAGCATTTT
NA TRBJ2-1 TRBV19 NA CASSIGWASYNEQFF TGTGCCAGTAGTATAGGGTGGGCCTCCTACAATGAGCAGTTCTTC
NA TRBJ1-5 TRBV15 NA CATSRVPGHQPQHF TGTGCCACCAGCAGAGTGCCAGGGCATCAGCCCCAGCATTTT
TRBD1 TRBJ1-6 TRBV28 few CASSLSQGGSPLHF TGTGCCAGCAGTTTATCCCAGGGGGGATCACCCCTCCACTTT
NA TRBJ2-3 TRBV28 NA CASSFHADTQYF TGTGCCAGCAGTTTTCACGCGGATACGCAGTATTTT
NA TRBJ2-6 TRBV6-5 NA CASSYWESGANVLTF TGTGCCAGCAGTTACTGGGAGTCTGGGGCCAACGTCCTGACTTTC
NA TRBJ1-1 TRBV6-1 NA CASSARASYTEAFF TGTGCCAGCAGCGCGAGGGCTTCTTACACTGAAGCTTTCTTT
NA TRBJ2-7 TRBV5-4 NA CASSGNYEQYF TGTGCCAGCAGCGGCAACTACGAGCAGTACTTC
TRBD1 TRBJ2-7 TRBV7-9 once CASSLVAGGPYEQYF TGTGCCAGCAGCTTAGTCGCAGGGGGTCCCTACGAGCAGTACTTC
TRBD2 TRBJ2-7 TRBV19 NA CASSIELAGSYEQYF TGTGCCAGTAGTATTGAGTTAGCGGGATCCTACGAGCAGTACTTC
NA TRBJ1-1 TRBV27 NA CASRFAVGLQGTEAFF TGTGCCAGCCGGTTCGCGGTAGGTTTGCAGGGCACTGAAGCTTTCTTT
TRBD2 TRBJ2-3 TRBV5-1 NA CASSFLAGPDTQYF TGCGCCAGCAGCTTCCTAGCGGGGCCAGATACGCAGTATTTT
NA TRBJ2-3 TRBV18 NA CASSPTAGDVDTQYF TGTGCCAGCTCACCAACGGCAGGGGACGTGGATACGCAGTATTTT
NA TRBJ1-5 TRBV7-2 NA CASSLVSGNQPQHF TGTGCCAGCAGCTTAGTATCAGGTAATCAGCCCCAGCATTTT
TRBD1 TRBJ2-7 TRBV27 NA CASSFRDRAYEQYF TGTGCCAGCAGTTTCCGGGACAGGGCCTACGAGCAGTACTTC
NA TRBJ1-2 TRBV9 NA CASSPLRRGAF TGTGCCAGCAGCCCTCTTCGGCGGGGCGCCTTC
NA TRBJ1-2 TRBV10-3 NA CAISESVQGRSGYTF TGTGCCATCAGTGAGTCGGTGCAGGGTCGATCAGGCTACACCTTC
NA TRBJ2-1 TRBV7-2 once CASSLDAGEQFF TGTGCCAGCAGCTTAGACGCGGGTGAGCAGTTCTTC
TRBD1 TRBJ1-2 TRBV28 NA CASSSGTAGYTF TGTGCCAGCAGTTCCGGGACAGCTGGCTACACCTTC
TRBD1 TRBJ1-1 TRBV6-5 NA CASSPRPGQRAFF TGTGCCAGCAGTCCGAGGCCGGGACAGAGAGCTTTCTTT
NA TRBJ2-5 TRBV2 few CASSDEGAAQETQYF TGTGCCAGCAGTGATGAGGGCGCAGCACAAGAGACCCAGTACTTC
NA TRBJ1-1 TRBV28 NA CASSLWAGELNTEAFF TGTGCCAGCAGTTTATGGGCGGGGGAGCTGAACACTGAAGCTTTCTTT
TRBD1 TRBJ1-4 TRBV7-9 NA CASSWGTGDNEKLFF TGTGCCAGCAGCTGGGGGACAGGGGATAATGAAAAACTGTTTTTT
NA TRBJ2-7 TRBV5-1 NA CASSSSGYGASGQYF TGCGCCAGCAGCTCCAGCGGGTACGGGGCCTCGGGGCAGTACTTC
NA TRBJ1-5 TRBV19 NA CASSIGQGGDQPQHF TGTGCCAGTAGTATCGGGCAGGGAGGGGATCAGCCCCAGCATTTT
TRBD1 TRBJ1-1 TRBV19 NA CASRSGGTEAFF TGTGCCAGTCGTTCAGGGGGCACTGAAGCTTTCTTT
TRBD1 TRBJ2-7 TRBV5-4 NA CASSLALGQSSYEQYF TGTGCCAGCAGCTTGGCTTTGGGACAGAGCTCCTACGAGCAGTACTTC
NA TRBJ1-5 TRBV5-6 NA CASTRTAKTPTGNQPQHF TGTGCCAGCACGCGGACAGCCAAAACTCCTACAGGCAATCAGCCCCAGCATTTT
NA TRBJ1-1 TRBV19 NA CASSMAVTLNTEAFF TGTGCCAGTAGTATGGCAGTCACCTTGAACACTGAAGCTTTCTTT
TRBD1 TRBJ2-3 TRBV2 NA CASSVDREGADTQYF TGTGCCAGCAGTGTGGACAGGGAAGGGGCAGATACGCAGTATTTT
NA TRBJ2-2 TRBV5-1 NA CASSLSLANTGELFF TGCGCCAGCAGCTTAAGTCTAGCCAACACCGGGGAGCTGTTTTTT
NA TRBJ2-7 TRBV30 NA CAWGQLTYEQYF TGTGCCTGGGGACAGCTCACCTACGAGCAGTACTTC
NA TRBJ2-4 TRBV7-9 NA CASSSGGGDIQYF TGTGCCAGCAGCTCAGGAGGGGGGGACATTCAGTACTTC